These 14 T cell receptor beta chains came from one sample sequenced in a study of blood T cell repertoires in COVID-19 (dated by TCRdb to the early 2020s). The library was prepared using the immunoSEQ multiplex PCR assay. Entries here come from immuneACCESS through TCRdb and include only in-frame sequences with V and J called. Some clones fail to appear in such tables; in the studies checked, an unresolved V gene covers under half of the shortfall, and the cause of the remainder is unknown. Present in this sample are 110,000 to 150,000 clones, around 89% of which were seen just once. Approximately 2.8% of the sample goes to the ten largest clones. The specimen sequenced was peripheral blood. All receptors derive from a woman aged 55-69 years with active COVID-19.

V is TRBV27 and J is TRBJ2-2; D is possibly TRBD2 (6 bases). Germline V lookup: CDR1 MNHEY, CDR2 SMNVEV (reference sequence). The CDR3 runs 15 residues. Trimming shortened V by 7 bases and J by 5 bases, and 17 bases separated the two germline ends. The CDR3 bases are TGTGCCAGCACGTGGGGGGAATCGCGGACCGGGGAGCTGTTTTTT. Its protein is CASTWGESRTGELFF.

This sequence joins TRBV5-5 and TRBJ2-5; the D gene is possibly TRBD2 (5 bases). CDR1 is SGHKS and CDR2 is YYEKEE in the germline V gene (reference sequence). Trimming took off 0 bases at V and 4 bases at J, with 13 bases between the two ends. The CDR3 is made up of 15 amino acids. The CDR3 sequence: CASSLAGVARETQYF. In DNA form, the CDR3 reads TGTGCCAGCAGCTTGGCCGGGGTAGCGCGAGAGACCCAGTACTTC.

The genes are TRBV7-8 and TRBJ2-7, with D possibly TRBD1 on 5 matching bases. Germline V gene sequence: CDR1 SGHVS, CDR2 FQNEAQ. Trimming removed 0 bases from V and 6 bases from J, with 18 bases in between. The CDR3 runs to 16 residues. The CDR3 bases are TGTGCCAGCAGCTTAGCGACCGGACACTCACTCGGCGAGCAGTACTTC. This encodes CASSLATGHSLGEQYF.

The chain recombines TRBV9 with TRBJ2-7, with unresolved D. Looked up from germline, CDR1 is SGDLS and CDR2 is YYNGEE. CDR3 length equals 15 residues. Trimming stripped 0 bases from V and 2 bases from J, with 12 bases between. The CDR3 protein is CASSVADGVTYEQYF. The CDR3 bases are TGTGCCAGCAGCGTAGCCGACGGAGTAACCTACGAGCAGTACTTC.

The V call is TRBV6-5, the J call TRBJ2-7, with TRBD1 matching 8 bases. The CDR3 consists of 15 residues. The V and J ends lost 4 bases and 3 bases, in that order; junction bases with no gene match: 8. The germline V gene has CDR1 MNHEY and CDR2 SVGAGI. CDR3 residues: CASSLQGEGSYEQYF. The CDR3 region has the DNA TGTGCCAGCAGTTTACAGGGGGAAGGGAGCTACGAGCAGTACTTC.

This chain connects TRBV29-1 to TRBJ1-5; perhaps TRBD1 as D (5 bases). The CDR3 sequence is 13 residues long. Germline V gives CDR1 SQVTM, CDR2 ANQGSEA. V was clipped by 3 bases and J by 9 bases, with 15 bases between them. The CDR3 bases are TGCAGCGTTGACGCACGGGGGGATGGGCCCCAGCATTTT. It specifies CSVDARGDGPQHF.

This chain joins TRBV5-6 and TRBJ2-3, with 12 bases fitting TRBD2. Per the germline V gene, CDR1 is SGHDT and CDR2 is YYEEEE. CDR3 length: 18 amino acids. The ends lost 1 base at V and 4 bases at J; junction bases unmatched: 10. Here the CDR3 reads CASSLKSSGRAGADTQYF. The CDR3 DNA follows: TGTGCCAGCAGCTTGAAATCTAGCGGGAGGGCCGGGGCAGATACGCAGTATTTT.

The V call is TRBV7-6, the J call TRBJ2-1; TRBD1 matches 12 bases. CDR3 size: 16 residues. V trimming: 5 bases; J trimming: 9 bases; junction bases outside the gene matches: 11. The germline V gene has CDR1 SGHVS and CDR2 FNYEAQ. Written as DNA, the CDR3 is TGTGCCAGCAGCCTGAGACCGGGACAGGGGGCAGGTGAGCAGTTCTTC. Translation gives CASSLRPGQGAGEQFF.

This clone has just a few counts. V is TRBV28 and J is TRBJ2-5; 9 bases match TRBD2. Germline lookup yields CDR1 MDHEN and CDR2 SYDVKM. Trimming cost V 3 bases and J 4 bases; bases outside gene matches: 6. The CDR3 spans 15 residues. CDR3 nucleotide sequence: TGTGCCAGCAGTTTCTTGGCGGGAGGGACAGAGACCCAGTACTTC. This sequence encodes CASSFLAGGTETQYF.

The rearrangement joins TRBV5-8 to TRBJ1-2; 9 nucleotides line up with TRBD1. Germline CDR1 and CDR2: SGHTS and YDEGEE. This CDR3 region has 17 residues. V dropped 6 bases and J dropped 3; count of bases not matched to a gene: 15. The CDR3 region has the DNA TGTGCCAGCACCCACCCTAGTGTGACAGGGGGTCACTATGGCTACACCTTC. Protein: CASTHPSVTGGHYGYTF.

This chain joins TRBV4-3 and TRBJ1-2; 9 positions match TRBD1. The germline V gene has CDR1 LGHNA and CDR2 YSLEER. The V segment lost 2 bases and the J segment 6 bases; nucleotides outside the gene matches: 13. CDR3 length: 17 amino acids. CDR3 loop: CASSQIDATGGWNGYTF. CDR3 coding DNA: TGCGCCAGCAGCCAAATCGACGCGACAGGGGGTTGGAATGGCTACACCTTC.

The chain has TRBV7-2 and TRBJ1-2; possibly TRBD1 for D (5 bases). CDR3 length: 15 amino acids. Trimming removed 5 bases at V and 0 bases at J, with 13 bases between. CDR1 is SGHTA and CDR2 is FQGNSA in the germline V gene. This CDR3 is CASSKRTPPNYGYTF. The CDR3 coding sequence is TGTGCCAGCAGCAAACGGACACCTCCTAACTATGGCTACACCTTC.

The CDR3 sequence is CASSARQVYGYTF. DNA of the CDR3: TGTGCCAGCAGCGCTAGACAGGTCTATGGCTACACCTTC. The chain links TRBV7-2 to TRBJ1-2; D possibly corresponds to TRBD1 (6 bases). CDR1 and CDR2 (germline): SGHTA, FQGNSA. The CDR3 runs 13 residues. The V gene lost 5 bases and the J gene lost 4 bases, with 11 bases spanning the gap.

The V and J genes are TRBV18 and TRBJ1-1, with 8 bases fitting TRBD1. The germline V gene encodes CDR1 KGHSH and CDR2 LQKENI. V was pared by 6 bases and J by 6 bases, with 9 bases of the junction left unmatched. The CDR3 runs 14 residues. The DNA of the CDR3 is TGTGCCAGCTCCCCCGGACAGGGCCAGGCTGAAGCTTTCTTT. This sequence encodes CASSPGQGQAEAFF.